This TCR beta chain was found in a study of T cell clonality in common variable immunodeficiency. For this clone: Its antigen is as yet unknown. The CDR3 is cut off 3 residues early in the read; its end comes from the germline J gene.

General observations from the study: Authors noted CVID clonality's cause needs subpopulation repertoire sequencing.

This CDR3 is 15 amino acids long. CDR1 is LNHDA and CDR2 is SQIVND in the germline V gene (reference sequence). The V and J ends lost 5 bases and 5 bases, in that order; junction bases with no gene match: 9. The repertoire was sequenced with immunoSEQ multiplex PCR; TCRdb's copy has only in-frame clones and lacks some. Recorded here are approximately 34,000 clones, none singletons. The sequenced sample was peripheral blood mononuclear cells. This chain joins TRBV19 and TRBJ2-1; 7 bases line up with TRBD2. The clonotype originates from a person aged 18 to 75 in good health. The CDR3 spells CASSPYAGDNNEQFF. The part of the CDR3 DNA that was read is TGTGCCAGTAGTCCCTATGCGGGAGATAACAATGAG.